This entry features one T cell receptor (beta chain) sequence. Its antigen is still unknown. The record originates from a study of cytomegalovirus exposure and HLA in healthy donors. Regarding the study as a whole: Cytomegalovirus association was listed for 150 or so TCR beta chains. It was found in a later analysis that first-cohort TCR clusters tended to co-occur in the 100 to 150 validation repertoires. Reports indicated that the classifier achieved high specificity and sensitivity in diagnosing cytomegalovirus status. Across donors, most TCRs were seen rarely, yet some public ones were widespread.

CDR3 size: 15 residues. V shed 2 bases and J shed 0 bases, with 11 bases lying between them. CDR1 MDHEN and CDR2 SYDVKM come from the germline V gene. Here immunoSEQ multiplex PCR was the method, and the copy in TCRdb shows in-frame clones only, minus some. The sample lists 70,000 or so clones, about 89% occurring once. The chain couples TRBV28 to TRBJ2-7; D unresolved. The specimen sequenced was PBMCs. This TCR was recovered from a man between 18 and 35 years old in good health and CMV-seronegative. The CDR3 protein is CASSLNLLSSYEQYF. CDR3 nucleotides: TGTGCCAGCAGTTTAAACTTGTTAAGCTCCTACGAGCAGTACTTC. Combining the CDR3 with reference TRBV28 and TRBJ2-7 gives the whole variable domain DVKVTQSSRYLVKRTGEKVFLECVQDMDHENMFWYRQDPGLGLRLIYFSYDVKMKEKGDIPEGYSVSREKKERFSLILESASTNQTSMYLCASSLNLLSSYEQYFGPGTRLTVT.